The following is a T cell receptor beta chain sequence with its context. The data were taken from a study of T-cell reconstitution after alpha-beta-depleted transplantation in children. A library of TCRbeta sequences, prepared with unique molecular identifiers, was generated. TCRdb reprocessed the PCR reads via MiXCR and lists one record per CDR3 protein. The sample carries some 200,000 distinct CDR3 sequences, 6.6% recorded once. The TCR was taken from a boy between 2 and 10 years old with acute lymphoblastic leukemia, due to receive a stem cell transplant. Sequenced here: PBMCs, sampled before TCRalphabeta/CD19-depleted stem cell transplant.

CDR3 region: CASSSTGTSKFF. The DNA for the CDR3 is TGTGCCAGCAGTTCAACCGGGACTAGTAAATTCTTC. The rearrangement joins TRBV6-5 to TRBJ2-1, with 8 bases identical to TRBD2. CDR1 is MNHEY, CDR2 SVGAGI, per germline. With 4 bases clipped from V and 16 bases from J, the junction kept 9 bases outside the gene matches. The CDR3 contains 12 residues.